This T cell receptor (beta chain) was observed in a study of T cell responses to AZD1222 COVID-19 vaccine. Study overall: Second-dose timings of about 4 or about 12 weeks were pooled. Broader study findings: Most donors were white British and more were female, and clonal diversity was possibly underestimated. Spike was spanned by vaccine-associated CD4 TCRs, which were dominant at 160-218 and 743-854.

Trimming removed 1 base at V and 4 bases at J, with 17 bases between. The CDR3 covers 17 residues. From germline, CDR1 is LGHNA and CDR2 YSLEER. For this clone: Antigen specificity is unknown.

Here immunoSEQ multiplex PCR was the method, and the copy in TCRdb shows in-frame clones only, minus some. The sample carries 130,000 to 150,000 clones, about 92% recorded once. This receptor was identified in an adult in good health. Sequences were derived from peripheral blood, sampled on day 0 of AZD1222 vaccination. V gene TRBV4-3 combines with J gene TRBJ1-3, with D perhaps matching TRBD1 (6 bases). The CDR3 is CASSQARAGAPGNTIYF. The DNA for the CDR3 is TGCGCCAGCAGCCAAGCAAGGGCGGGGGCCCCGGGAAACACCATATATTTT.